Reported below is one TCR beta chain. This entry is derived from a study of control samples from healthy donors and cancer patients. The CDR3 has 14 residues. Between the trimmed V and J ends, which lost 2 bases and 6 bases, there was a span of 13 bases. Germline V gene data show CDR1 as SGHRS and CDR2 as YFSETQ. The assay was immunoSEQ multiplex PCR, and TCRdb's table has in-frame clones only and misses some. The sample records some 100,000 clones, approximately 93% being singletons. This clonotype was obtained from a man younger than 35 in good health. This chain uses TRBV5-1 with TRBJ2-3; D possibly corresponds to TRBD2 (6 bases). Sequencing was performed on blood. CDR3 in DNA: TGCGCCAGCAGCTTACAAGCGGGCGGGGATACGCAGTATTTT. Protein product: CASSLQAGGDTQYF.